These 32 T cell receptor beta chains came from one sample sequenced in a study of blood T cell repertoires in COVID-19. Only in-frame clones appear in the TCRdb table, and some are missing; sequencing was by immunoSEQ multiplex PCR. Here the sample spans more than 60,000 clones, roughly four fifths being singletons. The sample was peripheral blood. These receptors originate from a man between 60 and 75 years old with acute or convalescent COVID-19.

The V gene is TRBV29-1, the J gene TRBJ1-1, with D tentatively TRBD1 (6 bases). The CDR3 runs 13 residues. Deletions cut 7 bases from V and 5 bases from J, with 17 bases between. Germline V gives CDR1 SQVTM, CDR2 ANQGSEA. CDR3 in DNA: TGCAGCGCCCGATCGAAGGGGGGGACTGAAGCTTTCTTT. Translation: CSARSKGGTEAFF.

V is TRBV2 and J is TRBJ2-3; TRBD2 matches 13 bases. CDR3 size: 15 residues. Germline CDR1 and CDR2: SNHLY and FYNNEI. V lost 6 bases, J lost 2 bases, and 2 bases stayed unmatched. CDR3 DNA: TGTGCCAGCAGGGGACTAGCGGGACTCACAGATACGCAGTATTTT. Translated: CASRGLAGLTDTQYF.

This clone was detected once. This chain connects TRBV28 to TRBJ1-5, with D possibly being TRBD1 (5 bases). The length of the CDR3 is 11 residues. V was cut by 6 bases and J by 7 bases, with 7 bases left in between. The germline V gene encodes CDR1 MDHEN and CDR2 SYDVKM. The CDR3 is CASSRQQPQHF. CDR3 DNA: TGTGCCAGCAGCCGACAGCAGCCCCAGCATTTT. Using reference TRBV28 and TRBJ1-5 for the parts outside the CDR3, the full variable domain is DVKVTQSSRYLVKRTGEKVFLECVQDMDHENMFWYRQDPGLGLRLIYFSYDVKMKEKGDIPEGYSVSREKKERFSLILESASTNQTSMYLCASSRQQPQHFGDGTRLSIL.

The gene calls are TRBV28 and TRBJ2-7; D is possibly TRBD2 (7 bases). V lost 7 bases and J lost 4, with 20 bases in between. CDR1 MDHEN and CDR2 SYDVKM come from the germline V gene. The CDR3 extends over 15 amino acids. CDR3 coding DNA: TGTGCCAGCACCCCCTCGTCGGGGGGCCCTTACGAGCAGTACTTC. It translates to CASTPSSGGPYEQYF.

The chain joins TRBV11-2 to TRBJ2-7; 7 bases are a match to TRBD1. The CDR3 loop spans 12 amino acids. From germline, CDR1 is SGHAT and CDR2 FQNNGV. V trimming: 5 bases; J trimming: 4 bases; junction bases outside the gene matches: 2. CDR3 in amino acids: CASSPGGYEQYF. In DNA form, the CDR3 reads TGTGCCAGCAGCCCAGGGGGATACGAGCAGTACTTC.

In nucleotides, the CDR3 is TGTGCCAGCAGCTTAGCAGGGACAGCGGCCAGCACCTTC. The encoded protein is CASSLAGTAASTF. The chain recombines TRBV7-2 with TRBJ1-2; 7 positions match TRBD1. Looked up from germline, CDR1 is SGHTA and CDR2 is FQGNSA. The CDR3 sequence is 13 residues long. V was clipped by 0 bases and J by 13 bases; unmatched bases: 8.

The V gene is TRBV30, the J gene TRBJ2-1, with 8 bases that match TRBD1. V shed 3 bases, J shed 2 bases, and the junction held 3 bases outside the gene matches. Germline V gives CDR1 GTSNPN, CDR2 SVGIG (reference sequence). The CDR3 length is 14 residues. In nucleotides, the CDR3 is TGTGCCTGGAGGGGCAGGGGGCCCTACAATGAGCAGTTCTTC. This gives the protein CAWRGRGPYNEQFF.

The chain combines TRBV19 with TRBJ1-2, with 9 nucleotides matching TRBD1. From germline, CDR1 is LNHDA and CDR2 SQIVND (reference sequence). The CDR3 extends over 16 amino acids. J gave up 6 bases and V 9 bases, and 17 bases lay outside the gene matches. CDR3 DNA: TGTGCCAGCCAAAGGTACGACAGGGGGGACCGGAATGGCTACACCTTC. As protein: CASQRYDRGDRNGYTF.

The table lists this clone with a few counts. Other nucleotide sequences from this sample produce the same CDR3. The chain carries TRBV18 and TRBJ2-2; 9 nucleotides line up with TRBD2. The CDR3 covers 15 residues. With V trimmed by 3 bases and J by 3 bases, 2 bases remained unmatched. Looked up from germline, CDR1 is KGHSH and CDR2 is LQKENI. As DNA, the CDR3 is TGTGCCAGCTCACCTTTAGCGGGGGACACCGGGGAGCTGTTTTTT. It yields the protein CASSPLAGDTGELFF.

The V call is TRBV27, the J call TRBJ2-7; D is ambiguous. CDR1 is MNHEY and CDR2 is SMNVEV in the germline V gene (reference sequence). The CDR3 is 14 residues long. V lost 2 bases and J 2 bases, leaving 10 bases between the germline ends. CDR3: CASSLLQLPYEQYF. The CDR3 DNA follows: TGTGCCAGCAGTTTACTACAGCTTCCCTACGAGCAGTACTTC.

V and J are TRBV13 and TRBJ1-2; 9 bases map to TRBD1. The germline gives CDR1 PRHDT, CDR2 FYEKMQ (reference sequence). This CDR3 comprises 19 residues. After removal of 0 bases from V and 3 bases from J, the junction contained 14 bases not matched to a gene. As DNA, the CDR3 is TGTGCCAGCAGCTTAGGAACCTCACAGGGGGCCGGCGACTACTATGGCTACACCTTC. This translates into CASSLGTSQGAGDYYGYTF.

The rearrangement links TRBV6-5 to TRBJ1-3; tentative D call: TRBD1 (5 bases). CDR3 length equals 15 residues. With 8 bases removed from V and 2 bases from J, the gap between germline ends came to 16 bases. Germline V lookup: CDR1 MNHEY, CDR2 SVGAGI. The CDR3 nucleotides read TGTGCCAGCCGGATGACAGCAGCCACTGGAAACACCATATATTTT. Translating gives CASRMTAATGNTIYF.

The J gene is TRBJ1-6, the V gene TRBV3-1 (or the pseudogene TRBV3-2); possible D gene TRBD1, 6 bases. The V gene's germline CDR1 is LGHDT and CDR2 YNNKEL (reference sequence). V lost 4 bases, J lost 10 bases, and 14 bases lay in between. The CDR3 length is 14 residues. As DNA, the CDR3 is TGTGCCAGCAGCCTTGAGACAGGTAGATCACCCCTCCACTTT. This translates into CASSLETGRSPLHF.

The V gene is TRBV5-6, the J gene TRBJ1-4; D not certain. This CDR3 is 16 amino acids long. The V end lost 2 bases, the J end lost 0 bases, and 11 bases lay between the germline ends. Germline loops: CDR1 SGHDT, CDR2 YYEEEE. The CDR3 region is CASSFGRVATNEKLFF. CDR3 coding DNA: TGTGCCAGCAGCTTCGGTCGGGTAGCAACTAATGAAAAACTGTTTTTT.

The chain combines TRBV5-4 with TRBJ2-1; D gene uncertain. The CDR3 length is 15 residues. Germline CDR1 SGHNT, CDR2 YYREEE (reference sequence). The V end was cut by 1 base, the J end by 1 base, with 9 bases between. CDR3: CASSLKFRSYNEQFF. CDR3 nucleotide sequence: TGTGCCAGCAGCTTGAAGTTTCGGTCCTACAATGAGCAGTTCTTC.

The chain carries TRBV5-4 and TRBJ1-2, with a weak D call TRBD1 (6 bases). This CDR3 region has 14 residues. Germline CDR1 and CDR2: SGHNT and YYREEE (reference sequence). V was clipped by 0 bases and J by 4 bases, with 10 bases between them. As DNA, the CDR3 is TGTGCCAGCAGCTTGGGACAGGACATCTATGGCTACACCTTC. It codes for CASSLGQDIYGYTF.

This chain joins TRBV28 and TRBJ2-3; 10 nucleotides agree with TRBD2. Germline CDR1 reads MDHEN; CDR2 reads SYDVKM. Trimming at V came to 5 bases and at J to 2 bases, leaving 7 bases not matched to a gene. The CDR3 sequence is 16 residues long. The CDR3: CASSLQLAGFTDTQYF. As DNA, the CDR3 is TGTGCCAGCAGTCTTCAACTAGCGGGGTTCACAGATACGCAGTATTTT.

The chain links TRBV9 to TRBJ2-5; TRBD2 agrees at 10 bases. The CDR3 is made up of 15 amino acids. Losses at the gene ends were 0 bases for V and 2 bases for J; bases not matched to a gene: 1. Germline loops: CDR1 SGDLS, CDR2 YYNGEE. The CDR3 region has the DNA TGTGCCAGCAGCGTAGGGACTAGCGGTCAAGAGACCCAGTACTTC. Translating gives CASSVGTSGQETQYF.

The CDR3 DNA reads as TGTGCCAGCAGCCGATCGAGCCCCCTAGCCGGAAACACCATATATTTT. It specifies CASSRSSPLAGNTIYF. The rearrangement uses TRBV7-9 and TRBJ1-3; D unresolved. Germline CDR1 is SEHNR and CDR2 is FQNEAQ (reference sequence). Trimming stripped 5 bases from V and 4 bases from J, with 18 bases between. This CDR3 has 16 amino acids.

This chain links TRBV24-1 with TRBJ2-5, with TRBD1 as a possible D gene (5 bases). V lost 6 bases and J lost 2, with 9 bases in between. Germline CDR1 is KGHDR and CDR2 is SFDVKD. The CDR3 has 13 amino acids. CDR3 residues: CATSRTGQETQYF. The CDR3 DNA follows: TGTGCCACCAGTCGAACAGGACAAGAGACCCAGTACTTC.

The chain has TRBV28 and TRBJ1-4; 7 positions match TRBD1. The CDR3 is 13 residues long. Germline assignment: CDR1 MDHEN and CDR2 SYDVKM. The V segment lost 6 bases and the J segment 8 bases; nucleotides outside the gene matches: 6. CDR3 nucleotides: TGTGCCAGCAGCGTGACAGGGAGAGAAAAACTGTTTTTT. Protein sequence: CASSVTGREKLFF. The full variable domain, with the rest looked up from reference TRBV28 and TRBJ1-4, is DVKVTQSSRYLVKRTGEKVFLECVQDMDHENMFWYRQDPGLGLRLIYFSYDVKMKEKGDIPEGYSVSREKKERFSLILESASTNQTSMYLCASSVTGREKLFFGSGTQLSVL.

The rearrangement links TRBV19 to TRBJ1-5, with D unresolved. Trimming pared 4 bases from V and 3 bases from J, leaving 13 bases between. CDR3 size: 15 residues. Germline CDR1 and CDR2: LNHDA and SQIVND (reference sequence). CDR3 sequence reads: CASSSIDTFNQPQHF. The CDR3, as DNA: TGTGCCAGTAGTAGCATTGACACCTTCAATCAGCCCCAGCATTTT. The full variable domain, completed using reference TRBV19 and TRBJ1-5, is DGGITQSPKYLFRKEGQNVTLSCEQNLNHDAMYWYRQDPGQGLRLIYYSQIVNDFQKGDIAEGYSVSREKKESFPLTVTSAQKNPTAFYLCASSSIDTFNQPQHFGDGTRLSIL.

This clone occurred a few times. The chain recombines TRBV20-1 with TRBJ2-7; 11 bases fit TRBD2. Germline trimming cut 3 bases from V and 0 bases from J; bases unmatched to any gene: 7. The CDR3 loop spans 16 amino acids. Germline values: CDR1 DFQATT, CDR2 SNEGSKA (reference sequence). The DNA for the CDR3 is TGCAGTGCTAGTGGGACTAGCGGAGTCAGCTCCTACGAGCAGTACTTC. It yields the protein CSASGTSGVSSYEQYF.

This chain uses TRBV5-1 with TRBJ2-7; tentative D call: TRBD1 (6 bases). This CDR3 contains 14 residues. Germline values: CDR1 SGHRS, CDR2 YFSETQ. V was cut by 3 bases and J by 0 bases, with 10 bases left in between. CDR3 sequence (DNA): TGCGCCAGCAGCTCTTTAGGGGGCTCCTACGAGCAGTACTTC. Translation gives CASSSLGGSYEQYF.

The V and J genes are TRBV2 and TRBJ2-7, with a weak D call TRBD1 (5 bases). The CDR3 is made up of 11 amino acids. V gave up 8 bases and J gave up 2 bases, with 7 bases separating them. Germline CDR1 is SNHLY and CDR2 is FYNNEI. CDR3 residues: CASGAAYEQYF. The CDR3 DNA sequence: TGTGCCAGCGGGGCAGCCTACGAGCAGTACTTC.

In DNA form, the CDR3 reads TGCGCCAGCCGAAGAGTTACTAGCGGGGGGGCGACTAGCACAGATACGCAGTATTTT. This codes for CASRRVTSGGATSTDTQYF. The rearrangement joins TRBV4-1 to TRBJ2-3, with 13 nucleotides matching TRBD2. Trimming at V came to 8 bases and at J to 0 bases, leaving 14 bases not matched to a gene. Looked up from germline, CDR1 is MGHRA and CDR2 is YSYEKL. The CDR3 totals 19 residues.

DNA for the CDR3: TGTGCCAGCAGCGTAGACGGCGGGAGATTGGCAGATACGCAGTATTTT. Translated: CASSVDGGRLADTQYF. This chain uses TRBV9 with TRBJ2-3, with 7 nucleotides matching TRBD2. The CDR3 spans 16 residues. Germline V gene lookup returns CDR1 SGDLS and CDR2 YYNGEE. The ends lost 0 bases at V and 4 bases at J; junction bases unmatched: 8.

CDR3 nucleotide sequence: TGCGCCAGCAGCACCAATGGGGGGGTGGAGACCCAGTACTTC. Encoded protein: CASSTNGGVETQYF. This chain links TRBV5-1 with TRBJ2-5; TRBD2 matches at 7 bases. This CDR3 is 14 amino acids long. With V trimmed by 4 bases and J by 5 bases, 8 bases remained unmatched. Germline V gene lookup returns CDR1 SGHRS and CDR2 YFSETQ.

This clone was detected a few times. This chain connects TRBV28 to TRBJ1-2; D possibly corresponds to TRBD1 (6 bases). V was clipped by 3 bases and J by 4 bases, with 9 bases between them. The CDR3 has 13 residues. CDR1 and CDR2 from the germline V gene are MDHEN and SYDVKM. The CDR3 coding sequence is TGTGCCAGCAGTTTGCCAGGGGCCTATGGCTACACCTTC. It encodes CASSLPGAYGYTF.

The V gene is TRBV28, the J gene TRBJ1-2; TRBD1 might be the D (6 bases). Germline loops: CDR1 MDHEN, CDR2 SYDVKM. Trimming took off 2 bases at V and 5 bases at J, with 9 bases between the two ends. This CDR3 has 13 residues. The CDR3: CASSLGGEYGYTF. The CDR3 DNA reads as TGTGCCAGCAGTTTAGGGGGCGAATATGGCTACACCTTC.

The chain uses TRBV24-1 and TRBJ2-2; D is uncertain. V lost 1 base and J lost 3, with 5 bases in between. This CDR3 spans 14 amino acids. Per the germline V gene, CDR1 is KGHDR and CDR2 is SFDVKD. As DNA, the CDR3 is TGTGCCACCAGTGATTTCGGAGACACCGGGGAGCTGTTTTTT. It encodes CATSDFGDTGELFF.

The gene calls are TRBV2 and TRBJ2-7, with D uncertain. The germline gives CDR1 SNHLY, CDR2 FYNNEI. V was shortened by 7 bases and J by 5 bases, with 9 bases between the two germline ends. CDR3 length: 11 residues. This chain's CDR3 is CASNLGDEQYF. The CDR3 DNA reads TGTGCCAGCAACCTCGGTGACGAGCAGTACTTC. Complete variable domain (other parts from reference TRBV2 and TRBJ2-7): EPEVTQTPSHQVTQMGQEVILRCVPISNHLYFYWYRQILGQKVEFLVSFYNNEISEKSEIFDDQFSVERPDGSNFTLKIRSTKLEDSAMYFCASNLGDEQYFGPGTRLTVT.